This is a list of T cell receptor beta chains from one sample in a study of blood T cell repertoires in COVID-19. Libraries were prepared by immunoSEQ multiplex PCR; TCRdb keeps only in-frame clonotypes and omits some of them. The table records fewer than 95,000 clones, 70% to 90% of them present only once. Sequenced material: peripheral blood. These receptors came from a man between 45 and 60 years old with acute or convalescent COVID-19. Both conserved end residues are part of each CDR3. D genes are given only for firm matches. Size is omitted from some rows. Given values are once, few, many or a class for expanded clones.

TRBD2 | 18 | - | TRBJ2-5 | TRBV4-1 | CASSQTGTSGGIQETQYF | TGCGCCAGCAGCCAAACCGGGACTAGCGGGGGTATCCAAGAGACCCAGTACTTC
TRBD2 | 15 | - | TRBJ2-1 | TRBV19 | CASSSGTSGGIEQFF | TGTGCCAGTAGTTCCGGGACTAGCGGGGGTATTGAGCAGTTCTTC
- | 16 | - | TRBJ1-6 | TRBV7-2 | CASSPRTVPYNSPLHF | TGTGCCAGCAGCCCAAGGACAGTCCCTTATAATTCACCCCTCCACTTT
TRBD2 | 14 | - | TRBJ2-5 | TRBV19 | CASSLGAGGETQYF | TGTGCCAGTAGTCTAGGGGCGGGAGGAGAGACCCAGTACTTC
TRBD1 | 16 | - | TRBJ2-2 | TRBV27 | CASRLGTVLNTGELFF | TGTGCCAGCAGACTCGGGACAGTACTTAACACCGGGGAGCTGTTTTTT
TRBD1 | 14 | - | TRBJ1-3 | TRBV18 | CASSLDRVGNTIYF | TGTGCCAGCTCACTCGACAGGGTTGGAAACACCATATATTTT
TRBD1 | 15 | - | TRBJ1-2 | TRBV30 | CAWTALKGAVYGYTF | TGTGCCTGGACGGCCCTGAAGGGGGCAGTGTATGGCTACACCTTC
- | 17 | - | TRBJ1-2 | TRBV15 | CATSRDFSTETNYGYTF | TGTGCCACCAGCAGAGATTTTAGTACAGAGACTAACTATGGCTACACCTTC
- | 13 | few | TRBJ1-2 | TRBV10-3 | CAISTSGSYGYTF | TGTGCCATCAGTACATCCGGGAGCTATGGCTACACCTTC
- | 13 | - | TRBJ1-1 | TRBV7-9 | CASSLIGDTEAFF | TGTGCCAGCAGCTTAATCGGGGACACTGAAGCTTTCTTT
TRBD1 | 17 | - | TRBJ1-1 | TRBV7-7 | CASSLVTGQGANTEAFF | TGTGCCAGCAGCTTAGTTACAGGACAGGGGGCGAACACTGAAGCTTTCTTT
- | 13 | - | TRBJ1-2 | TRBV10-3 | CAISFQGSYGYTF | TGTGCCATCAGTTTCCAGGGGAGCTATGGCTACACCTTC
- | 14 | once | TRBJ1-3 | TRBV5-4 | CASSLQGSGNTIYF | TGTGCCAGCAGCTTGCAGGGGTCTGGAAACACCATATATTTT
TRBD2 | 15 | - | TRBJ2-3 | TRBV7-9 | CASSRTSGLGNTQYF | TGTGCCAGCAGCCGGACTAGCGGGCTGGGAAATACGCAGTATTTT
- | 12 | - | TRBJ2-2 | TRBV15 | CATTPNTGELFF | TGTGCCACCACTCCGAACACCGGGGAGCTGTTTTTT
TRBD2 | 14 | - | TRBJ2-2 | TRBV9 | CASSERSGGGELFF | TGTGCCAGCAGCGAGAGGTCGGGGGGAGGGGAGCTGTTTTTT
TRBD2 | 15 | - | TRBJ2-3 | TRBV28 | CASSTSGGGTDTQYF | TGTGCCAGCAGTACTAGCGGGGGGGGCACAGATACGCAGTATTTT
- | 11 | - | TRBJ2-3 | TRBV20-1 | CSAPGRTKQYF | TGCAGTGCCCCGGGGAGGACGAAGCAGTATTTT
TRBD2 | 13 | - | TRBJ2-1 | TRBV7-2 | CASSSGTRNEQFF | TGTGCCAGCAGCTCCGGGACTAGAAATGAGCAGTTCTTC
- | 10 | - | TRBJ1-5 | TRBV5-8 | CASSFRPQHF | TGTGCCAGCAGCTTTCGGCCCCAGCATTTT
TRBD2 | 16 | - | TRBJ2-3 | TRBV27 | CASRSGTSGVTDTQYF | TGTGCCAGCAGGTCTGGGACTAGCGGGGTTACAGATACGCAGTATTTT
- | 15 | - | TRBJ1-5 | TRBV7-9 | CASSLGENPNQPQHF | TGTGCCAGCAGCTTAGGAGAGAACCCCAATCAGCCCCAGCATTTT
- | 16 | - | TRBJ1-3 | TRBV5-1 | CASSRDKTNSGNTIYF | TGCGCCAGCAGCCGGGATAAGACAAATTCTGGAAACACCATATATTTT